These T cell receptor beta chains were read from a single sample in a study of blood T cell repertoires in COVID-19. Here immunoSEQ multiplex PCR was the method, and the copy in TCRdb shows in-frame clones only, minus some. The profile shows around 36,000 clones, 85% to 90% of them singletons. Sequencing was carried out using peripheral blood. Source of these receptors: a man aged 55 to 70 with acute or convalescent COVID-19. Each CDR3 is given with its conserved first and last residue. Each record gives: CDR3 length, V gene, J gene, D gene, clone size, CDR3 protein, CDR3 DNA. A D gene is named only where the DNA matches it firmly. Size is stated for part of the rows, as once, few or many counts, or as a class when the clone is expanded.

15,TRBV30,TRBJ2-7,NA,NA,CAWSVLQGSRDEQYF,TGTGCCTGGAGTGTTTTGCAGGGAAGTCGGGACGAGCAGTACTTC
13,TRBV5-6,TRBJ2-5,NA,once,CASTPRDKETQYF,TGTGCCAGCACTCCGAGGGACAAAGAGACCCAGTACTTC
16,TRBV5-1,TRBJ1-4,NA,NA,CASSLGTSTTNEKLFF,TGCGCCAGCAGCTTAGGGACATCGACAACTAATGAAAAACTGTTTTTT
15,TRBV5-1,TRBJ2-7,TRBD1,once,CASSLEGRGTYEQYF,TGCGCCAGCAGCTTGGAGGGCAGGGGGACCTACGAGCAGTACTTC
15,TRBV5-4,TRBJ2-2,NA,once,CASSLAQGETGELFF,TGTGCCAGCAGCTTGGCGCAGGGTGAGACCGGGGAGCTGTTTTTT
15,TRBV7-2,TRBJ2-3,TRBD2,NA,CASSLRTSGADTQYF,TGTGCCAGCAGCTTAAGGACTAGCGGGGCAGATACGCAGTATTTT
14,TRBV30,TRBJ2-7,NA,NA,CAWTAGGYSYEQYF,TGTGCCTGGACGGCTGGCGGATACTCCTACGAGCAGTACTTC
15,TRBV5-4,TRBJ2-1,TRBD2,NA,CASSTTSGYYNEQFF,TGTGCCAGCAGCACTACTAGCGGATACTACAATGAGCAGTTCTTC
13,TRBV18,TRBJ2-7,TRBD1,NA,CASSPQRTGEQYF,TGTGCCAGCTCACCACAGAGGACAGGCGAGCAGTACTTC
12,TRBV3-1/TRBV3-2,TRBJ1-1,TRBD1,NA,CASSPGQGEAFF,TGTGCCAGCAGCCCAGGACAGGGGGAAGCTTTCTTT
15,TRBV6-5,TRBJ2-5,NA,NA,CASSYGAAARSAQYF,TGTGCCAGCAGTTACGGAGCGGCAGCCCGGTCGGCCCAGTACTTC
18,TRBV20-1,TRBJ2-3,TRBD2,NA,CSASGSLRLAGNTDTQYF,TGCAGTGCTAGTGGGTCGCTGCGGCTAGCGGGAAATACAGATACGCAGTATTTT
15,TRBV7-2,TRBJ1-6,NA,once,CASSSPGGGNSPLHF,TGTGCCAGCAGCTCGCCGGGGGGGGGAAATTCACCCCTCCACTTT
16,TRBV9,TRBJ1-3,TRBD1,NA,CASSPRFTGAGNTIYF,TGTGCCAGCAGCCCCCGGTTTACAGGGGCGGGAAACACCATATATTTT
17,TRBV3-1/TRBV3-2,TRBJ2-5,TRBD2,NA,CASSQDRGGGARETQYF,TGTGCCAGCAGCCAAGATCGTGGCGGGGGGGCCCGCGAGACCCAGTACTTC
12,TRBV6-5,TRBJ2-7,NA,NA,CALLGESYEQYF,TGTGCACTCCTCGGGGAAAGCTACGAGCAGTACTTC
13,TRBV4-3,TRBJ2-6,NA,once,CASGEPGANVLTF,TGCGCCAGCGGGGAGCCTGGGGCCAACGTCCTGACTTTC
15,TRBV2,TRBJ1-5,TRBD1,NA,CASSRGTGGVQPQHF,TGTGCCAGCAGCCGAGGGACAGGGGGGGTTCAGCCCCAGCATTTT
18,TRBV27,TRBJ2-7,TRBD2,once,CASSLRGTSGSYAYEQYF,TGTGCCAGCAGTTTACGCGGGACTAGCGGGAGCTACGCCTACGAGCAGTACTTC
13,TRBV27,TRBJ2-4,TRBD1,NA,CASSSQGAVIQYF,TGTGCCAGCAGTTCCCAGGGGGCTGTCATTCAGTACTTC
13,TRBV7-9,TRBJ1-3,NA,NA,CASSSAGGNTIYF,TGTGCCAGCAGCTCGGCGGGGGGAAACACCATATATTTT
17,TRBV4-1,TRBJ1-2,TRBD1,NA,CASSQGYRGSSNYGYTF,TGCGCCAGCAGCCAAGGGTACAGGGGATCCTCTAACTATGGCTACACCTTC
15,TRBV3-1/TRBV3-2,TRBJ2-7,NA,NA,CASSRKPSGFYEQYF,TGTGCCAGCAGCCGCAAACCGTCGGGATTTTACGAGCAGTACTTC
16,TRBV7-3,TRBJ1-2,TRBD1,NA,CASSLIPGQGADGYTF,TGTGCCAGCAGCTTAATCCCCGGACAGGGGGCGGATGGCTACACCTTC
14,TRBV3-1/TRBV3-2,TRBJ2-7,NA,NA,CASSQSRGIQGQYF,TGTGCCAGCAGCCAATCTAGAGGTATTCAGGGGCAGTACTTC
13,TRBV24-1,TRBJ2-3,NA,NA,CATGAPNTDTQYF,TGTGCCACTGGAGCGCCTAACACAGATACGCAGTATTTT
15,TRBV3-1/TRBV3-2,TRBJ1-5,TRBD1,few,CASSPGGQLNQPQHF,TGTGCCAGCAGCCCTGGGGGACAGCTAAATCAGCCCCAGCATTTT
16,TRBV19,TRBJ2-5,TRBD1,NA,CASSTGGTGVRETQYF,TGTGCCAGTAGTACTGGCGGGACAGGGGTTCGAGAGACCCAGTACTTC
14,TRBV6-4,TRBJ2-2,NA,NA,CASSVDNGAGELFF,TGTGCCAGCAGTGTCGACAACGGGGCCGGGGAGCTGTTTTTT
13,TRBV30,TRBJ1-1,NA,NA,CAWSKGGYTEAFF,TGTGCCTGGAGTAAGGGGGGGTACACTGAAGCTTTCTTT
14,TRBV9,TRBJ2-7,NA,NA,CASSVFPGNYEQYF,TGTGCCAGCAGCGTATTCCCGGGGAACTACGAGCAGTACTTC
17,TRBV7-2,TRBJ2-6,NA,NA,CASSLVFGGPGANVLTF,TGTGCCAGCAGCTTAGTATTCGGGGGGCCTGGGGCCAACGTCCTGACTTTC
15,TRBV6-5,TRBJ1-2,TRBD1,NA,CASTAPGQGAQGYTF,TGTGCCAGCACCGCACCGGGACAGGGGGCCCAGGGCTACACCTTC
13,TRBV27,TRBJ2-7,NA,NA,CASRAGISYEQYF,TGTGCCAGCAGAGCGGGTATCAGCTACGAGCAGTACTTC
17,TRBV21-1,TRBJ1-1,NA,NA,CASSRYGQGAGDTEAFF,TGTGCCAGCAGCCGGTACGGGCAGGGGGCAGGGGACACTGAAGCTTTCTTT
15,TRBV7-9,TRBJ2-7,NA,NA,CASSLGTGNVYEQYF,TGTGCCAGCAGCTTAGGAACAGGGAACGTCTACGAGCAGTACTTC
14,TRBV30,TRBJ2-1,NA,NA,CAWKAPSGYNEQFF,TGTGCCTGGAAGGCCCCCAGCGGGTACAATGAGCAGTTCTTC
12,TRBV30,TRBJ2-5,TRBD2,NA,CAWSSGGETQYF,TGTGCCTGGAGTTCCGGGGGGGAGACCCAGTACTTC
14,TRBV5-1,TRBJ1-1,NA,NA,CASASQGPNTEAFF,TGCGCCAGCGCATCTCAGGGGCCGAACACTGAAGCTTTCTTT
15,TRBV3-1/TRBV3-2,TRBJ2-7,NA,NA,CASSQTAASGYEQYF,TGTGCCAGCAGCCAAACAGCGGCGTCGGGGTACGAGCAGTACTTC
16,TRBV24-1,TRBJ2-1,TRBD2,NA,CATSDPGTSGSDEQFF,TGTGCCACCAGTGACCCCGGGACTAGCGGGAGCGATGAGCAGTTCTTC
14,TRBV10-2,TRBJ1-2,TRBD1,NA,CASSRDRGYYGYTF,TGCGCCAGCTCAAGGGACAGGGGTTACTATGGCTACACCTTC
13,TRBV5-4,TRBJ1-2,NA,NA,CASSLGRDYGYTF,TGTGCCAGCAGCTTGGGGCGGGACTATGGCTACACCTTC
14,TRBV6-5,TRBJ2-7,TRBD1,NA,CASSYKDRGYEQYF,TGTGCCAGCAGTTACAAGGACAGGGGATACGAGCAGTACTTC
13,TRBV2,TRBJ2-1,TRBD2,NA,CASRREGYNEQFF,TGTGCCAGCAGGCGGGAGGGGTACAATGAGCAGTTCTTC
11,TRBV19,TRBJ1-1,TRBD1,NA,CASVRQGEAFF,TGTGCCAGTGTTAGACAGGGGGAAGCTTTCTTT
14,TRBV19,TRBJ2-3,TRBD1,NA,CASSMGQGTDTQYF,TGTGCCAGTAGTATGGGACAGGGAACAGATACGCAGTATTTT
12,TRBV28,TRBJ1-5,TRBD1,once,CASRGTGRPQHF,TGTGCCAGCAGGGGGACAGGAAGACCCCAGCATTTT
13,TRBV14,TRBJ1-1,NA,NA,CASSQDGGLKAFF,TGTGCCAGCAGCCAAGATGGGGGACTCAAGGCTTTCTTT
14,TRBV30,TRBJ2-7,TRBD2,NA,CAWSALGGIDEQYF,TGTGCCTGGAGTGCCTTGGGGGGGATCGACGAGCAGTACTTC